The rows below give T cell receptor beta chains drawn from one sample of a study of shared clonotypes between healthy human individuals. Sequenced by immunoSEQ multiplex PCR; TCRdb stores in-frame clones only, minus some. The sample holds approximately 460,000 clones, 75% to 80% seen once. Sequenced material: PBMCs. These receptors were obtained from a woman aged 35 to 49 in good health. Some clones in this sample may be carry-over from other donors' samples. CDR3s leave out the opening cysteine and the closing phenylalanine or tryptophan. The order of the fields is V gene, J gene, D gene, CDR3 protein. D genes are given only for firm matches.

TRBV5-1	TRBJ1-2	-	ASSPGRTNYGYT
TRBV6-5	TRBJ1-5	TRBD1	ASSLDRGNQPQH
TRBV28	TRBJ2-2	-	ASSRSSVAGELF
TRBV2	TRBJ2-1	-	ASSDSASNEQF
TRBV5-1	TRBJ2-5	TRBD2	ASSESGTRGGTQY
TRBV7-9	TRBJ1-4	-	ASSTHTRIDPEKLF
TRBV7-2	TRBJ2-3	-	ASSGGGSADTQY
TRBV28	TRBJ1-5	-	ASSLWQGNQPQH
TRBV28	TRBJ2-3	TRBD1	ASSPPTGSTDTQY
TRBV29-1	TRBJ2-7	-	SYPGRSSYEQY
TRBV6-5	TRBJ2-1	-	ASRPELEGYNEQF
TRBV28	TRBJ2-7	-	ASSLSSSYEQY
TRBV18	TRBJ2-2	TRBD2	ASSPPGLAGAGELF
TRBV9	TRBJ1-1	-	ASSVDSRMNTEAF
TRBV27	TRBJ2-7	-	ASSPGLAYEQY
TRBV7-2	TRBJ2-7	TRBD2	ASSLVGGSSYEQY
TRBV11-2	TRBJ2-5	-	ASRGGPTQY
TRBV5-4	TRBJ1-4	-	ASSLAGVSEKLF
TRBV7-2	TRBJ1-5	-	ASSFLNQPQH
TRBV18	TRBJ1-5	TRBD1	ASSPDRGNQPQH
TRBV7-2	TRBJ2-4	TRBD2	ASSPIGRDKNIQY
TRBV28	TRBJ1-4	TRBD1	ASSLGQGIGKLF
TRBV6-4	TRBJ2-2	-	ASSDGESNTGELF
TRBV7-2	TRBJ2-1	-	ASSLALGSAKTGF
TRBV7-3	TRBJ2-3	TRBD2	ASSLRGSGSTDTQY
TRBV6-4	TRBJ2-7	-	ASSDYPEGEQY
TRBV29-1	TRBJ1-1	TRBD1	SAERDRETEAF
TRBV27	TRBJ1-5	-	ASSPMPLANQPQH
TRBV5-1	TRBJ1-2	-	ASSLATLRATNYGYT
TRBV4-3	TRBJ1-2	-	ASSQDLQGPGT
TRBV2	TRBJ2-3	-	ATRSPFQGRDTQY
TRBV7-2	TRBJ2-3	-	ASSLRPRTDTQY
TRBV28	TRBJ2-3	-	ASSFGDTQY
TRBV5-4	TRBJ2-7	-	ASSLDTGRTESEQY
TRBV30	TRBJ1-5	-	AWSEGMSNQPQH
TRBV7-9	TRBJ2-5	-	ASSLGSRAETQY